The 26 T cell receptor beta chains presented below share a single source sample, sequenced in a study of cytomegalovirus exposure and HLA in healthy donors. PCR employed 60 Vbeta and 13 Jbeta primers. The data were produced by immunoSEQ multiplex PCR, yet TCRdb's version contains in-frame clones alone and is incomplete. The sample lists about 200,000 clones, approximately 86% seen once, with approximately 0.31% in the top ten. The sequenced material came from PBMCs. These receptors originate from a woman aged 25 to 45 in good health and CMV-seronegative.

The chain carries TRBV6-6 and TRBJ2-2; 7 nucleotides match TRBD1. Germline V gene lookup returns CDR1 MNHNY and CDR2 SVGAGI (reference sequence). The J segment lost 0 bases and the V segment lost 4 bases, leaving 5 bases of the junction unmatched. This CDR3 is built from 16 residues. The CDR3 protein is CASSWYGTANTGELFF. CDR3 bases: TGTGCCAGCAGTTGGTACGGGACAGCGAACACCGGGGAGCTGTTTTTT.

The rearrangement links TRBV10-3 to TRBJ2-1; 7 nucleotides align to TRBD2. V trimming: 3 bases; J trimming: 7 bases; junction bases outside the gene matches: 6. The CDR3 loop spans 14 amino acids. Per germline, CDR1 ENHRY and CDR2 SYGVKD. CDR3 DNA: TGTGCCATCAGTGATCCAGCGGGGTATAATGAGCAGTTCTTC. Translating it yields CAISDPAGYNEQFF.

The rearrangement uses TRBV28 and TRBJ2-1; no clear D gene. With 1 base removed from V and 4 bases from J, the gap between germline ends came to 8 bases. Germline V CDR1 and CDR2: MDHEN, SYDVKM. The CDR3 consists of 14 residues. CDR3 in DNA: TGTGCCAGCAGTTTATTCGCACAGTACAATGAGCAGTTCTTC. The encoded protein is CASSLFAQYNEQFF.

The J gene is TRBJ1-3, the V gene TRBV10-2; D is unclear. V lost 2 bases, J lost 2 bases, and 4 bases lay in between. The CDR3 has 13 amino acids. The germline V gene encodes CDR1 WSHSY and CDR2 SAAADI. This chain's CDR3 is CASSETAGNTIYF. DNA for the CDR3: TGCGCCAGCAGTGAGACAGCTGGAAACACCATATATTTT.

The CDR3, as DNA: TGTGCCAGCAGTTTGGCGGGAGGCACCTACGAGCAGTACTTC. This codes for CASSLAGGTYEQYF. J is TRBJ2-7 and V is TRBV28; 8 nucleotides line up with TRBD2. This CDR3 is built from 14 residues. Germline lookup yields CDR1 MDHEN and CDR2 SYDVKM. V lost 3 bases, J lost 2 bases, and 3 bases stayed unmatched.

This rearrangement joins TRBV4-1 to TRBJ2-5; 8 bases are a match to TRBD2. CDR3 length: 17 amino acids. V dropped 0 bases and J dropped 2; count of bases not matched to a gene: 8. CDR1 MGHRA and CDR2 YSYEKL come from the germline V gene. CDR3 amino acids: CASSQDWSGGWQETQYF. The DNA of the CDR3 is TGCGCCAGCAGCCAAGATTGGAGCGGGGGATGGCAAGAGACCCAGTACTTC.

This chain joins TRBV11-3 and TRBJ2-5; a weak D match, TRBD1 (5 bases). The CDR3 is 13 amino acids. Germline assignment: CDR1 SGHNT and CDR2 YENEEA. Trimming took off 4 bases at V and 4 bases at J, with 10 bases between the two ends. The DNA for the CDR3 is TGTGCCAGCAGCTCAGGGTTTTTAGAGACCCAGTACTTC. This sequence encodes CASSSGFLETQYF.

The chain links TRBV7-9 to TRBJ1-4; the D gene is possibly TRBD1 (5 bases). The length of the CDR3 is 17 residues. The V gene's germline CDR1 is SEHNR and CDR2 FQNEAQ (reference sequence). The ends were cut back, 1 base at V and 8 bases at J, with 20 bases in the middle. CDR3 coding DNA: TGTGCCAGCAGCTTAGGTCCAGGGCGAGGATCGGGCGAAAAACTGTTTTTT. This gives the protein CASSLGPGRGSGEKLFF.

The gene calls are TRBV7-2 and TRBJ2-3; D is unclear. The CDR3 spans 13 residues. Per the germline V gene, CDR1 is SGHTA and CDR2 is FQGNSA. Trimming took 10 bases from V and 10 from J, leaving 21 bases between them. The CDR3 sequence: CATAASFPSAQYF. In DNA form, the CDR3 reads TGTGCCACCGCTGCGTCGTTCCCTTCCGCGCAGTATTTT.

This chain joins TRBV6-1 and TRBJ2-3; the D gene is possibly TRBD1 (5 bases). Germline CDR1 is MNHNS and CDR2 is SASEGT. The CDR3 covers 14 residues. Trimming shortened V by 8 bases and J by 6 bases, and 18 bases separated the two germline ends. The CDR3, as DNA: TGTGCCAGCGATCTGGGGCCCCTTTTGGATACGCAGTATTTT. Translated, it gives CASDLGPLLDTQYF.

The V call is TRBV5-7, the J call TRBJ1-5; no firm D call. TRBV5-7 is an open reading frame whose function is uncertain. This CDR3 is 13 amino acids long. Trimming stripped 4 bases from V and 4 bases from J, with 9 bases between. The DNA of the CDR3 is TGTGCCAGCAGCCCGGAGGAGAATCAGCCCCAGCATTTT. Encoded protein: CASSPEENQPQHF.

This rearrangement joins TRBV28 to TRBJ2-3, with D uncertain. Germline-derived CDR1 and CDR2 are MDHEN and SYDVKM. V lost 3 bases and J 1 base, leaving 8 bases between the germline ends. The length of the CDR3 is 14 residues. CDR3 protein: CASSFPEGTDTQYF. CDR3 coding DNA: TGTGCCAGCAGTTTTCCCGAGGGCACAGATACGCAGTATTTT.

The rearrangement links TRBV7-6 to TRBJ2-3; 8 bases are shared with TRBD2. This CDR3 is built from 16 residues. The ends lost 5 bases at V and 2 bases at J; junction bases unmatched: 9. Germline V gene lookup returns CDR1 SGHVS and CDR2 FNYEAQ. The CDR3 nucleotides are TGTGCCAGCAGCCGGTTAGCGGGGATACTCACAGATACGCAGTATTTT. It specifies CASSRLAGILTDTQYF.

This clone was observed once. This rearrangement joins TRBV10-3 to TRBJ1-1; D unresolved. V lost 7 bases to trimming and J lost 4 bases, with 13 bases between them. The CDR3 consists of 13 residues. From germline, CDR1 is ENHRY and CDR2 SYGVKD. CDR3 region: CAITRDKTTEAFF. DNA of the CDR3: TGTGCCATCACCCGAGACAAGACCACTGAAGCTTTCTTT.

The J gene is TRBJ2-5, the V gene TRBV28, with a possible D match to TRBD2 (7 bases). In germline, CDR1 is MDHEN, CDR2 SYDVKM. This CDR3 comprises 15 residues. V dropped 6 bases and J dropped 0 bases, with 14 bases sitting between them. The CDR3 here is CASRGGGGYQETQYF. For the CDR3, the DNA is TGTGCCAGCAGGGGGGGCGGGGGATACCAAGAGACCCAGTACTTC.

The chain carries TRBV27 and TRBJ2-7; 9 nucleotides match TRBD2. The trim removed 4 bases at V and 1 base at J, leaving 11 bases unmatched. Germline loops: CDR1 MNHEY, CDR2 SMNVEV (reference sequence). CDR3 size: 17 residues. CDR3 amino acids: CASSSTTRLAASYEQYF. Written as DNA, the CDR3 is TGTGCCAGCAGTTCCACTACTCGACTAGCGGCTTCCTACGAGCAGTACTTC.

The V gene is TRBV6-5, the J gene TRBJ1-2; tentatively, D is TRBD1 (5 bases). CDR1 and CDR2 from the germline V gene are MNHEY and SVGAGI. V lost 2 bases, J lost 5 bases, and 6 bases lay in between. This CDR3 has 12 amino acids. CDR3 loop: CASSYRGYGYTF. CDR3 coding DNA: TGTGCCAGCAGTTACCGGGGGTATGGCTACACCTTC.

The chain carries TRBV27 and TRBJ2-7, with a weak D call TRBD1 (6 bases). The CDR3 spans 12 residues. The V gene lost 4 bases and the J gene lost 4 bases, with 8 bases spanning the gap. Germline V CDR1 and CDR2: MNHEY, SMNVEV (reference sequence). The CDR3 nucleotides are TGTGCCAGCAGTTCCAGGGGATACGAGCAGTACTTC. As protein: CASSSRGYEQYF.

In this sample, this clone turned up once. This same CDR3 is encoded by further DNA sequences in the sample. The chain joins TRBV27 to TRBJ2-7; 7 nucleotides agree with TRBD1. Germline assignment: CDR1 MNHEY and CDR2 SMNVEV (reference sequence). V shed 4 bases, J shed 0 bases, and the junction held 3 bases outside the gene matches. This CDR3 region has 14 residues. For the CDR3, the DNA is TGTGCCAGCAGTTCGAGACAGGGCTCCTACGAGCAGTACTTC. The encoded protein is CASSSRQGSYEQYF.

V and J are TRBV6-5 and TRBJ1-1; 9 bases line up with TRBD1. This CDR3 spans 15 amino acids. Per the germline V gene, CDR1 is MNHEY and CDR2 is SVGAGI. V dropped 5 bases and J dropped 3; count of bases not matched to a gene: 7. The CDR3 spells CASSPMGTGYTEAFF. The CDR3, as DNA: TGTGCCAGCAGTCCAATGGGGACAGGGTACACTGAAGCTTTCTTT.

DNA for the CDR3: TGTGCCAGCAGTTTGAGGGGCAGGGGGTTTTATAGCAATCAGCCCCAGCATTTT. Its protein is CASSLRGRGFYSNQPQHF. The rearrangement uses TRBV28 and TRBJ1-5, with 7 bases lining up with TRBD1. The CDR3 is made up of 18 amino acids. In germline, CDR1 is MDHEN, CDR2 SYDVKM. Unmatched junction bases numbered 11, after V lost 3 bases and J lost 0 bases.

The chain is built from TRBV5-1 and TRBJ2-3; D remains ambiguous. V lost 2 bases to trimming and J lost 4 bases, with 11 bases between them. Per germline, CDR1 SGHRS and CDR2 YFSETQ. The CDR3 is 14 residues long. CDR3 DNA: TGCGCCAGCAGCTTTACTTCTGCGGCAGATACGCAGTATTTT. Translating it yields CASSFTSAADTQYF.

The chain uses TRBV5-6 and TRBJ1-4, with 8 positions matching TRBD1. V shed 4 bases and J 5 bases; nucleotides not matched to a gene: 7. The CDR3 length is 15 residues. The germline V gene has CDR1 SGHDT and CDR2 YYEEEE. The CDR3 DNA reads as TGTGCCAGCAGCCTGCAGACAGGGGCAAATGAAAAACTGTTTTTT. Translated, it gives CASSLQTGANEKLFF.

The chain recombines TRBV5-1 with TRBJ2-3; D is unresolved. This CDR3 has 16 amino acids. Per germline, CDR1 SGHRS and CDR2 YFSETQ. Between the trimmed V and J ends, which lost 0 bases and 0 bases, there was a span of 11 bases. The chain's CDR3 is CASSLDPATSTDTQYF. As DNA, the CDR3 is TGCGCCAGCAGCTTGGATCCAGCGACTAGCACAGATACGCAGTATTTT.

The rearrangement links TRBV5-1 to TRBJ2-1; 10 bases are a match to TRBD1. The CDR3 totals 16 residues. Unmatched junction bases numbered 9, after V lost 3 bases and J lost 6 bases. The germline gives CDR1 SGHRS, CDR2 YFSETQ. The CDR3 bases are TGCGCCAGCAGCTCATACCGGGACAGGGGAGTCAATGAGCAGTTCTTC. This encodes CASSSYRDRGVNEQFF.

The chain uses TRBV7-3 and TRBJ1-5; maybe TRBD1 (5 bases). Germline lookup yields CDR1 SGHTA and CDR2 FQGTGA. CDR3 length equals 15 residues. V shed 5 bases and J shed 3 bases, with 14 bases lying between them. The CDR3 DNA reads TGTGCCAGCAGCACACACGACAGAAACAATCAGCCCCAGCATTTT. Its protein product is CASSTHDRNNQPQHF.